This entry features one T cell receptor beta chain sequence. For TCR beta libraries, about 2.2 micrograms of genomic DNA were obtained from cryopreserved PBMCs. Profiled with immunoSEQ multiplex PCR; TCRdb holds only in-frame clones, not every one. The sample holds approximately 70,000 clones; 90% are singletons and the top ten take just over 3%. The sample belongs to a study of cytotoxic CD8 clonotypes in ibrutinib-treated CLL. Study-wide background: Samples yielded averages of some 240,000 productive templates and around 99,000 productive rearrangements.

Germline-derived CDR1 and CDR2 are SGHVS and FQNEAQ. V lost 6 bases and J lost 1, with 21 bases in between. This CDR3 has 17 amino acids. The TCR sequence derives from a human donor with chronic lymphocytic leukemia. The sample in question was PBMCs, obtained after 12 months of ibrutinib treatment. V gene TRBV7-8 combines with J gene TRBJ1-1, with D perhaps matching TRBD1 (6 bases). The DNA of the CDR3 is TGTGCCAGCAGGTCCGAATCCGCCGACAGGTGGAACACTGAAGCTTTCTTT. This sequence encodes CASRSESADRWNTEAFF.